These 8 T cell receptor beta chains share one sample of origin, sequenced in a study of T cells in Graves' hyperthyroidism and ophthalmopathy (dated by TCRdb to between 2018 and 2021). Preparation of the library involved multiplex PCR. The sequencer listed for this sample is Illumina HiSeq 2000. TCR beta CDR3 regions were amplified from RNA transcripts. For the first round of RT-PCR on the TCR CDR3, the HTBI primer set was used together with the Qiagen OneStep RT-PCR kit. TCRdb cleaned the public reads at Q25 with fastp, built clones with MiXCR and kept in-frame beta chains. Entries are consolidated by CDR3 protein sequence, retaining the most common genes and DNA. Recorded for this sample are more than 350,000 distinct CDR3 sequences; 17% of them occurred a single time. The top ten clones comprise 30% to 35% of the sample. Sequencing was performed on blood. The receptor source for this set is a woman in her thirties with Graves' hyperthyroidism that later progressed to Graves' ophthalmopathy.

The chain employs TRBV19 and TRBJ1-1, with a possible D match to TRBD1 (6 bases). V lost 3 bases to trimming and J lost 3 bases, with 14 bases between them. Germline CDR1 LNHDA, CDR2 SQIVND (reference sequence). The CDR3 is 15 residues long. CDR3 sequence: CASSIEGNRDTEAFF. The CDR3 DNA is TGTGCCAGTAGTATCGAAGGGAACAGGGACACTGAAGCTTTCTTT.

This clonotype was recorded many times. This chain links TRBV7-6 with TRBJ1-1; the D is unclear. This CDR3 spans 13 amino acids. V gave up 4 bases and J gave up 7 bases, with 13 bases separating them. Germline CDR1 and CDR2: SGHVS and FNYEAQ. CDR3 sequence (DNA): TGTGCCAGCAGCTCCCGAGAGGGTGGTGAAGCTTTCTTT. Its translation: CASSSREGGEAFF. The full variable domain, its missing parts supplied by reference TRBV7-6 and TRBJ1-1, is GAGVSQSPRYKVTKRGQDVALRCDPISGHVSLYWYRQALGQGPEFLTYFNYEAQQDKSGLPNDRFSAERPEGSISTLTIQRTEQRDSAMYRCASSSREGGEAFFGQGTRLTVV.

The chain joins TRBV20-1 to TRBJ2-2; perhaps D is TRBD1 or TRBD2 (6 bases each). Trimming took off 5 bases at V and 7 bases at J, with 14 bases between the two ends. The germline V gene encodes CDR1 DFQATT and CDR2 SNEGSKA (reference sequence). The CDR3 loop spans 13 amino acids. CDR3: CSAGDSRGGELFF. The CDR3, as DNA: TGCAGTGCTGGGGACTCCAGGGGCGGGGAGCTGTTTTTT.

This clonotype was observed many times. V is TRBV19 and J is TRBJ2-2; 9 bases map to TRBD1. V shed 3 bases and J 7 bases; nucleotides not matched to a gene: 6. Per germline, CDR1 LNHDA and CDR2 SQIVND (reference sequence). The CDR3 spans 15 residues. In DNA, the CDR3 is TGTGCCAGTAGTATCGGACAGGGGAGGGTCGGGGAGCTGTTTTTT. Its protein is CASSIGQGRVGELFF. Supplemented by reference TRBV19 and TRBJ2-2, the full variable domain reads DGGITQSPKYLFRKEGQNVTLSCEQNLNHDAMYWYRQDPGQGLRLIYYSQIVNDFQKGDIAEGYSVSREKKESFPLTVTSAQKNPTAFYLCASSIGQGRVGELFFGEGSRLTVL.

This clonotype occurred many times. V gene TRBV20-1 combines with J gene TRBJ1-1; D is ambiguous. Germline V gene sequence: CDR1 DFQATT, CDR2 SNEGSKA (reference sequence). Trimming took off 4 bases at V and 0 bases at J, with 6 bases between the two ends. CDR3 size: 12 residues. CDR3 nucleotides: TGCAGTGCTAATGATGTGAACACTGAAGCTTTCTTT. Residues: CSANDVNTEAFF.

This clonotype has a count of ten or more. This chain uses TRBV27 with TRBJ1-5, with D possibly TRBD1 on 5 matching bases. This CDR3 has 15 amino acids. The germline gives CDR1 MNHEY, CDR2 SMNVEV (reference sequence). V lost 6 bases and J lost 2, with 14 bases in between. CDR3 bases: TGTGCCAGCAGCTGGGGGGGGGTTGGCAATCAGCCCCAGCATTTT. Encoded protein: CASSWGGVGNQPQHF.

This clonotype occurred many times. V gene TRBV6-2 or TRBV6-3 combines with J gene TRBJ2-1, with TRBD2 matching over 12 bases. The J segment lost 7 bases and the V segment lost 5 bases, leaving 12 bases of the junction unmatched. CDR3 size: 17 residues. Germline CDR1 reads MNHEY; CDR2 reads SVGEGT. CDR3 residues: CASSTLSLAGGPNEQFF. CDR3 coding DNA: TGTGCCAGCAGTACCCTAAGCCTAGCGGGAGGGCCAAATGAGCAGTTCTTC.

This clonotype has at least ten counts. The rearrangement uses TRBV7-2 and TRBJ1-5; 8 bases fit TRBD1. CDR3 length: 14 residues. From germline, CDR1 is SGHTA and CDR2 FQGNSA. The junction had 3 bases not matched to a gene; V was cut back by 1 base and J by 7 bases. The CDR3 DNA reads TGTGCCAGCAGCTTAGTCCCAGGGGGCCAGCCCCAGCATTTT. Protein: CASSLVPGGQPQHF.